The clone carrying this T cell receptor beta chain was picked up many times. Its cognate antigen is unknown. Using its own MiXCR run on the PCR reads, TCRdb lists one record per CDR3 protein. The sample gives around 300,000 distinct CDR3 sequences, roughly a quarter of which show up once; around 0.7% is in the top ten. From germline, CDR1 is MDHEN and CDR2 SYDVKM. The CDR3 spans 14 residues. The V end was cut by 7 bases, the J end by 1 base, with 14 bases between. This entry is derived from a study of molecular identifiers for immune sequencing clone quantification. Broader study findings: The study found clones above 20 RNA copies held over 98% of effector molecules and under 1% in naive cells. Shared barcodes on identical TCR molecules could underestimate the sizes of highly expanded clones.

This receptor was identified in a human donor in good health. Some libraries in this study had Jurkat cell RNA spiked in. The J gene is TRBJ2-7, the V gene TRBV28; D is ambiguous. Sequenced material: naive CD8+ T cells from blood, with Jurkat cell RNA spiked in. The subset: FACS-sorted CD8+CD4-CCR7+CD45RA+ naive T cells. CDR3 sequence reads: CASIMRDGSYEQYF. The DNA for the CDR3 is TGTGCCAGCATCATGCGTGACGGTTCCTACGAGCAGTACTTC.